Each of the 23 T cell receptor beta chains below was sequenced from the same sample in a study of human T cells and chemical hapten exposure. Sample time point: pre-sensitization, week 0. The treatment is: therapeutic diphenylcyclopropenone sensitization with weekly scalp DPC. TCRdb re-called the RACE reads with MiXCR, one entry per CDR3 protein. In the table there are about 380,000 distinct CDR3 sequences, 5.1% of which are singletons. The source was whole blood, collected in connection with sensitization to the hapten diphenylcyclopropenone (DPC). The receptors here all came from a woman in her forties or fifties with alopecia areata. Some clones in this sample may be carry-over from other donors' samples.

This clonotype was found many times. The rearrangement joins TRBV24-1 to TRBJ2-2; TRBD2 matches at 12 bases. The CDR3 is 19 amino acids. V was clipped by 4 bases and J by 1 base; unmatched bases: 9. CDR1 and CDR2 (germline): KGHDR, SFDVKD. The CDR3 region has the DNA TGTGCCACCAGTGACTCGACGACTAGCGGGGGCTTGAACACCGGGGAGCTGTTTTTT. This codes for CATSDSTTSGGLNTGELFF.

This clonotype was detected many times. This chain links TRBV7-2 with TRBJ2-3; the D gene is possibly TRBD1 (6 bases). V lost 5 bases and J lost 5, with 14 bases in between. Looked up from germline, CDR1 is SGHTA and CDR2 is FQGNSA. The CDR3 is made up of 14 amino acids. CDR3 residues: CASSLGGRVDTQYF. In nucleotides, the CDR3 is TGTGCCAGCAGCCTAGGGGGAAGGGTAGATACGCAGTATTTT.

This clonotype was recorded a few times. The chain couples TRBV6-5 to TRBJ1-5; D gene uncertain. CDR3 length equals 14 residues. CDR1 is MNHEY, CDR2 SVGAGI, per germline. V was cut by 7 bases and J by 1 base, with 11 bases left in between. The CDR3 loop is CASTAGRSNQPQHF. In DNA form, the CDR3 reads TGTGCCAGCACCGCGGGCCGGAGCAATCAGCCCCAGCATTTT.

This chain links TRBV19 with TRBJ1-2; D might be TRBD1 (5 bases). V gave up 4 bases and J gave up 6 bases, with 12 bases separating them. Germline CDR1 reads LNHDA; CDR2 reads SQIVND (reference sequence). The CDR3 sequence is 13 residues long. DNA for the CDR3: TGTGCCAGTAGTAGAGGGGAGGTGGATGGCTACACCTTC. It is translated as CASSRGEVDGYTF.

This clonotype was recorded at least ten times. This sequence joins TRBV27 and TRBJ2-3; 10 bases agree with TRBD1. This CDR3 spans 15 amino acids. V gave up 5 bases and J gave up 4 bases; unmatched junction bases: 6. CDR1 is MNHEY and CDR2 is SMNVEV in the germline V gene (reference sequence). This CDR3 reads CASSETGGPSDTQYF. CDR3 DNA: TGTGCCAGCAGTGAGACAGGGGGCCCATCAGATACGCAGTATTTT.

The V and J genes are TRBV29-1 and TRBJ2-5, with TRBD2 as a possible D gene (5 bases). The V and J ends lost 4 bases and 5 bases respectively, with 17 bases between them. CDR1 SQVTM and CDR2 ANQGSEA come from the germline V gene. The CDR3 contains 14 residues. The CDR3, as DNA: TGCAGCGTTGGAAGAAGTGTCGAGGGTGAGACCCAGTACTTC. It specifies CSVGRSVEGETQYF.

The V call is TRBV3-1, the J call TRBJ2-4, with D tentatively TRBD1 (6 bases). Trimming took off 4 bases at V and 4 bases at J, with 14 bases between the two ends. The CDR3 loop spans 15 amino acids. Per germline, CDR1 LGHDT and CDR2 YNNKEL (reference sequence). CDR3 amino acids: CASSPPRTAKNIQYF. The CDR3 DNA sequence: TGTGCCAGCAGCCCACCGAGGACAGCAAAAAACATTCAGTACTTC.

A few counts support this clonotype. The chain joins TRBV12-3 or TRBV12-4 to TRBJ2-7; 9 positions agree with TRBD1. V lost 6 bases, J lost 2 bases, and 8 bases stayed unmatched. The CDR3 is 15 amino acids. The CDR3 nucleotides read TGTGCCAGCAGGCTTGGGGGACAGGGCCCCTACGAGCAGTACTTC. Protein sequence: CASRLGGQGPYEQYF.

This clonotype was observed at least ten times. This sequence joins TRBV6-5 and TRBJ2-1; 9 bases agree with TRBD2. Germline V CDR1 and CDR2: MNHEY, SVGAGI. V was clipped by 2 bases and J by 9 bases; unmatched bases: 8. The CDR3 has 15 amino acids. The CDR3 reads CASSYLAGGHGEQFF. The DNA for the CDR3 is TGTGCCAGCAGTTACCTGGCGGGGGGGCATGGTGAGCAGTTCTTC.

This clonotype was detected ten times or more. The chain carries TRBV7-9 and TRBJ1-5; maybe TRBD1 (6 bases). The CDR3 runs to 14 residues. Trimming removed 5 bases from V and 4 bases from J, with 12 bases in between. Germline V gives CDR1 SEHNR, CDR2 FQNEAQ (reference sequence). For the CDR3, the DNA is TGTGCCAGCAGCCAAACAACAGGGAATCAGCCCCAGCATTTT. It encodes CASSQTTGNQPQHF. Full variable domain (rest looked up from reference TRBV7-9 and TRBJ1-5): DTGVSQNPRHKITKRGQNVTFRCDPISEHNRLYWYRQTLGQGPEFLTYFQNEAQLEKSRLLSDRFSAERPKGSFSTLEIQRTEQGDSAMYLCASSQTTGNQPQHFGDGTRLSIL.

This clonotype was counted ten times or more. The chain links TRBV29-1 to TRBJ1-2, with 10 bases that match TRBD1. The germline gives CDR1 SQVTM, CDR2 ANQGSEA. V shed 4 bases, J shed 8 bases, and the junction held 7 bases outside the gene matches. There are 13 residues in the CDR3. CDR3 DNA: TGCAGCGTTGTCGGACGGACAGGGGGAGGCTACACCTTC. Encoded protein: CSVVGRTGGGYTF. The entire variable domain, with the rest obtained from reference TRBV29-1 and TRBJ1-2, is as follows: SAVISQKPSRDICQRGTSLTIQCQVDSQVTMMFWYRQQPGQSLTLIATANQGSEATYESGFVIDKFPISRPNLTFSTLTVSNMSPEDSSIYLCSVVGRTGGGYTFGSGTRLTVV.

This clonotype occurred many times. The chain employs TRBV5-1 and TRBJ2-7, with TRBD2 as a possible D gene (6 bases). V shed 3 bases and J shed 7 bases, with 14 bases lying between them. The CDR3 totals 13 residues. Germline CDR1 SGHRS, CDR2 YFSETQ. The CDR3 spells CASSSGTAPEQYF. CDR3 coding DNA: TGCGCCAGCAGCTCAGGGACTGCACCAGAGCAGTACTTC.

This clonotype was seen at least ten times. The V gene is TRBV3-1, the J gene TRBJ2-3; the D is unclear. CDR3 length equals 15 residues. From germline, CDR1 is LGHDT and CDR2 YNNKEL (reference sequence). V lost 0 bases, J lost 2 bases, and 9 bases lay in between. CDR3 region: CASSQEGGPTDTQYF. The CDR3, as DNA: TGTGCCAGCAGCCAAGAGGGCGGACCCACAGATACGCAGTATTTT.

This clonotype was picked up a small number of times. The chain combines TRBV30 with TRBJ2-7; 7 positions match TRBD1. Germline V gene lookup returns CDR1 GTSNPN and CDR2 SVGIG (reference sequence). The CDR3 is made up of 14 amino acids. V lost 0 bases, J lost 2 bases, and 4 bases stayed unmatched. The CDR3 DNA sequence: TGTGCCTGGAGTGTACTTGGGACAGCCTACGAGCAGTACTTC. Encoded protein: CAWSVLGTAYEQYF.

This clonotype has at least ten counts. V usage is TRBV29-1 and J usage is TRBJ2-7; TRBD2 is a possible D gene (7 bases). Germline V gene lookup returns CDR1 SQVTM and CDR2 ANQGSEA. The V end was cut by 6 bases, the J end by 2 bases, with 11 bases between. This CDR3 has 12 amino acids. The CDR3 loop reads CSVGEGAYEQYF. The CDR3, as DNA: TGCAGCGTCGGGGAGGGGGCCTACGAGCAGTACTTC.

The J gene is TRBJ1-6, the V gene TRBV7-2, with D uncertain. CDR3 length: 14 amino acids. Germline V CDR1 and CDR2: SGHTA, FQGNSA. The V end was cut by 2 bases, the J end by 9 bases, with 11 bases between. CDR3 bases: TGTGCCAGCAGCTTACGGTCCGCGACTTCACCCCTCCACTTT. Its translation: CASSLRSATSPLHF.

In this sample, this clonotype turned up many times. The chain has TRBV5-1 and TRBJ1-4, with TRBD1 as a possible D gene (5 bases). Germline values: CDR1 SGHRS, CDR2 YFSETQ. This CDR3 comprises 15 residues. The ends were cut back, 3 bases at V and 4 bases at J, with 13 bases in the middle. The CDR3 DNA follows: TGCGCCAGCAGCTGGGGGACGGTTAGTAATGAAAAACTGTTTTTT. Its protein is CASSWGTVSNEKLFF.

The chain recombines TRBV4-1 with TRBJ2-7, with 9 bases aligning to TRBD2. Losses at the gene ends were 1 base for V and 9 bases for J; bases not matched to a gene: 4. This CDR3 contains 13 residues. Germline values: CDR1 MGHRA, CDR2 YSYEKL. This CDR3 reads CASSQGLAAAQYF. The CDR3 nucleotides are TGCGCCAGCAGCCAAGGACTAGCGGCCGCGCAGTACTTC.

This clonotype was counted ten times or more. The V gene is TRBV7-9, the J gene TRBJ2-1, with 7 bases identical to TRBD1. V dropped 5 bases and J dropped 10; count of bases not matched to a gene: 8. CDR1 is SEHNR, CDR2 FQNEAQ, per germline (reference sequence). CDR3 length equals 13 residues. The CDR3 sequence is CASSQFTGAEQFF. CDR3 nucleotide sequence: TGTGCCAGCAGCCAATTTACAGGGGCAGAGCAGTTCTTC.

V gene TRBV5-1 combines with J gene TRBJ2-2; D is unresolved. Germline CDR1 and CDR2: SGHRS and YFSETQ. CDR3 length: 13 residues. Trimming pared 5 bases from V and 3 bases from J, leaving 8 bases between. DNA of the CDR3: TGCGCCAGCAGACTCCGGGACACCGGGGAGCTGTTTTTT. Translating gives CASRLRDTGELFF.

This clonotype was recorded many times. This rearrangement joins TRBV20-1 to TRBJ1-2, with 7 bases that match TRBD1. V shed 7 bases and J 5 bases; nucleotides not matched to a gene: 10. The CDR3 is 13 amino acids. The germline CDR1 and CDR2 sequences are DFQATT and SNEGSKA (reference sequence). The CDR3 region is CSGRQGEEYGYTF. The CDR3 nucleotides read TGCAGTGGCCGACAGGGAGAGGAATATGGCTACACCTTC.

The table lists this clonotype with a few counts. The chain couples TRBV4-3 to TRBJ1-2; D remains ambiguous. The CDR3 sequence is 13 residues long. Germline V gives CDR1 LGHNA, CDR2 YSLEER. Trimming cost V 0 bases and J 4 bases, with 6 bases left between them. In DNA form, the CDR3 reads TGCGCCAGCAGCCAAGACCCTTCCTATGGCTACACCTTC. Protein sequence: CASSQDPSYGYTF.

This sequence joins TRBV20-1 and TRBJ1-6; no firm D call. Looked up from germline, CDR1 is DFQATT and CDR2 is SNEGSKA (reference sequence). The CDR3 runs 16 residues. V lost 2 bases and J lost 0, with 11 bases in between. CDR3 DNA sequence: TGCAGTGCTAGACTCGGCAGTAGCTCCTATAATTCACCCCTCCACTTT. It encodes CSARLGSSSYNSPLHF.